This TCR beta chain was documented in a study of spatial heterogeneity in lung cancer (dated by TCRdb to 2018 to 2020). Regarding the complete study: The donors were some 70 patients from the lung TRACERx cohort who had early-stage, untreated non-small cell lung cancer. Both alpha and beta chains were TCR-sequenced in 200 to 250 tumor regions, roughly 70 matched nontumor lung samples and some 50 PBMC samples obtained at surgery. In the raw uncorrected reads, each unique combination of TCR and UMI appeared more than ten times on average. Nonsynonymous mutation counts, determined by whole-exome sequencing of tumor tissue, were related to features of the TCR repertoire. Follow-up PBMC samples were sequenced whenever available, with the median time to follow-up being about two years after resection. TCR alpha and beta repertoires were quantitatively compared across multiple tumor regions, matched nontumor lung and blood in non-small cell lung cancer. Beta-chain transcripts were consistently detected in greater numbers than alpha-chain transcripts, which likely reflected higher beta-chain transcript abundance. The investigation overall reported the following: Ubiquitous expanded tumor TCRs were detected in blood more often at tumor resection than at routine follow-up. Comparisons of baseline and follow-up blood repertoires included only around 15 patients. Confirming at a functional level the hypothesis that regional TCRs recognize regional mutations was considered to require additional single-cell paired TCR alpha and beta sequencing.

This clonotype was counted many times. The target of this receptor is not known. Per-nucleotide qualities are absent, and no much larger clonotype sits a single base away. V was cut back by 0 bases and J by 5 bases, leaving a gap of 10 bases between them. From the cysteine up to the phenylalanine, the CDR3 has a length of 15 residues. Only CDR3 DNA remains: 45 bases, in frame from the first base. The germline V gene sets CDR1 to LGHNA and CDR2 to YSLEER. In the paper's terms, the time point label means: blood at routine non-recurrence follow-up after resection. Whole RNA extracted from tumor and nontumor lung tissue, or from cryopreserved PBMC samples, was used for TCR sequencing without cell sorting. A patient was chosen for TCR sequencing only when enough RNA was available from at least two tumor regions. To prepare the library, 5' RACE was applied. Sequencing took place on a NextSeq 500. In the TCR library protocol, a unique molecular identifier was attached to each TCR cDNA molecule so that PCR and sequencing errors could be corrected. Per the source publication's procedure: TCR identification, UMI-based error correction and CDR3 extraction were performed with Decombinator tools. Expanded TCRs were defined as those above a frequency of 2 per 1,000, corresponding to the top 1% of the tumor frequency distribution. Each repertoire was subsampled 100 times to 5,000 TCRs, after which Renyi diversity was computed with the R vegan package. CDR3 similarity networks were constructed using string-kernel similarity of amino acid triplets, with links drawn between CDR3s whose pairwise similarity was above 0.82. Using fastp trimming at Q25 and MiXCR clonotype assembly, TCRdb reanalyzed the public sequencing data and kept in-frame beta chains. When rows share a CDR3 protein, they turn into one entry using the most common DNA and genes. TCRdb's processing, not the study's, gives the V and J calls here. The sample profile shows roughly 120,000 distinct CDR3 sequences; 9% to 15% of them were found once. Of the sample, 16% falls within the top ten clones.

The clonotype comes from a male donor with early-stage non-small cell lung cancer. The V gene is TRBV4-3 and the J gene is TRBJ2-2; no D gene call is confident. Sample: PBMCs, taken at follow-up. For the CDR3, the sequence is CASSQDRMKTGELFF. The DNA sequence reads TGCGCCAGCAGCCAAGATAGGATGAAGACCGGGGAGCTGTTTTTT.